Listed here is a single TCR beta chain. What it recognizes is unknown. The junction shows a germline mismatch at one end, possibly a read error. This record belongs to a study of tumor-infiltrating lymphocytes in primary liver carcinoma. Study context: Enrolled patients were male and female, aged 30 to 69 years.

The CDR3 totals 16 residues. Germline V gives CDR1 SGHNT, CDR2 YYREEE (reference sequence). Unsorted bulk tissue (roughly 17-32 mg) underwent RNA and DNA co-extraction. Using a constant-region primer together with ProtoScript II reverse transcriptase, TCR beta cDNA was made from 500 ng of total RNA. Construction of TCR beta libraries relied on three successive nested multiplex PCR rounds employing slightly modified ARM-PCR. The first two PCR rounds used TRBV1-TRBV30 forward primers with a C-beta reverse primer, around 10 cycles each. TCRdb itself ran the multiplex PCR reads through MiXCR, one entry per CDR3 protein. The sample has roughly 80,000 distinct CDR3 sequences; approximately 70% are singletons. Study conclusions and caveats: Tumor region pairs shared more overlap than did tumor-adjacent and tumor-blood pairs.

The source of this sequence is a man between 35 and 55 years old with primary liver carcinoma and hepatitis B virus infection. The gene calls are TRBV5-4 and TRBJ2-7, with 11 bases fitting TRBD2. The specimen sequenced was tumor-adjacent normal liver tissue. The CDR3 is CASSSHPSGRSPEQYF. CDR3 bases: TGTGCCAGCAGCTCTCACCCTAGCGGGAGGTCGCCCGAGCAGTACTTT.